A single sample gave rise to the 10 T cell receptor beta chains below, sequenced in a study of blood T cell repertoires in COVID-19. Some clones are missing from TCRdb's copy, which holds only in-frame ones; the method was immunoSEQ multiplex PCR. Of about 120,000 clones in the sample, around 90% were seen once. What was sequenced was peripheral blood. Every receptor here comes from a woman aged 50 to 60 with active or convalescent COVID-19.

The V call is TRBV5-4, the J call TRBJ2-3; 10 nucleotides line up with TRBD2. Germline V lookup: CDR1 SGHNT, CDR2 YYREEE (reference sequence). V gave up 5 bases and J gave up 0 bases; unmatched junction bases: 9. The length of the CDR3 is 17 residues. CDR3 coding DNA: TGTGCCAGCAGAAGAGGTCTAGCGGGGGTTAGCACAGATACGCAGTATTTT. Translating it yields CASRRGLAGVSTDTQYF.

V and J are TRBV5-1 and TRBJ2-1, with 9 positions matching TRBD2. The CDR3 is made up of 18 amino acids. CDR1 is SGHRS, CDR2 YFSETQ, per germline. The junction had 19 bases not matched to a gene; V was cut back by 5 bases and J by 7 bases. CDR3: CASRYNPTVAGDRNEQFF. Written as DNA, the CDR3 is TGCGCCAGCAGGTATAACCCAACGGTAGCGGGGGATAGGAATGAGCAGTTCTTC.

The V gene is TRBV4-3, the J gene TRBJ2-1; D is perhaps TRBD1 (5 bases). CDR3 size: 16 residues. Germline CDR1 and CDR2: LGHNA and YSLEER. The V end was cut by 0 bases, the J end by 1 base, with 10 bases between. The CDR3 nucleotides are TGCGCCAGCAGCCAAGATCCAGGGATATCCTACAATGAGCAGTTCTTC. Its translation is CASSQDPGISYNEQFF.

This rearrangement joins TRBV3-1 (or the pseudogene TRBV3-2) to TRBJ1-1; D unclear. V lost 6 bases and J lost 1, with 12 bases in between. Germline V gene sequence: CDR1 LGHDT, CDR2 YNNKEL (reference sequence). This CDR3 is built from 14 residues. As DNA, the CDR3 is TGTGCCAGCAGTCTTTTTACAGAGAACACTGAAGCTTTCTTT. This translates into CASSLFTENTEAFF.

V gene TRBV7-2 combines with J gene TRBJ2-5; the D gene is possibly TRBD2 (6 bases). Trimming removed 1 base at V and 4 bases at J, with 19 bases between. The V gene's germline CDR1 is SGHTA and CDR2 FQGNSA. The CDR3 loop spans 17 amino acids. The CDR3: CASSLGYGRGGGETQYF. The CDR3 DNA sequence: TGTGCCAGCAGCTTAGGTTATGGGCGGGGTGGGGGAGAGACCCAGTACTTC.

Many counts were recorded for this clone. This chain joins TRBV11-2 and TRBJ2-2; D possibly corresponds to TRBD1 (6 bases). V gave up 5 bases and J gave up 2 bases, with 15 bases separating them. Germline V gene lookup returns CDR1 SGHAT and CDR2 FQNNGV. The CDR3 has 16 amino acids. CDR3 DNA: TGTGCCAGCAGCCCCGGCCGGACAGACAACACCGGGGAGCTGTTTTTT. Encoded protein: CASSPGRTDNTGELFF.

The J gene is TRBJ2-7, the V gene TRBV9; 7 positions agree with TRBD1. This CDR3 region has 15 residues. From germline, CDR1 is SGDLS and CDR2 YYNGEE. V was pared by 1 base and J by 0 bases, with 4 bases of the junction left unmatched. Written as DNA, the CDR3 is TGTGCCAGCAGCGTAACAGGGGACAACTCCTACGAGCAGTACTTC. This encodes CASSVTGDNSYEQYF.

This chain joins TRBV4-2 and TRBJ2-1, with 10 bases identical to TRBD2. Per the germline V gene, CDR1 is LGHNA and CDR2 is YNFKEQ. The CDR3 extends over 16 amino acids. Trimming cost V 4 bases and J 2 bases; bases outside gene matches: 5. This CDR3 reads CASSLYSGGTYNEQFF. DNA for the CDR3: TGTGCCAGCAGCCTCTATAGCGGGGGGACCTACAATGAGCAGTTCTTC.

The J gene is TRBJ2-2, the V gene TRBV24-1; D remains unclear. Germline V gene sequence: CDR1 KGHDR, CDR2 SFDVKD. This CDR3 spans 15 amino acids. Trimming took off 4 bases at V and 8 bases at J, with 16 bases between the two ends. In DNA, the CDR3 is TGTGCCACCAGTGACTCTCTTCGACTGGTGGGGGAGCTGTTTTTT. Translation: CATSDSLRLVGELFF.

J is TRBJ1-5 and V is TRBV7-8; D remains ambiguous. Germline-derived CDR1 and CDR2 are SGHVS and FQNEAQ. The CDR3 is 15 amino acids. V lost 1 base and J 5 bases, leaving 12 bases between the germline ends. The chain's CDR3 is CASSLDFGGDQPQHF. CDR3 nucleotide sequence: TGTGCCAGCAGCTTAGATTTTGGCGGCGATCAGCCCCAGCATTTT. The full variable domain, with the rest looked up from reference TRBV7-8 and TRBJ1-5, is GAGVSQSPRYKVAKRGQDVALRCDPISGHVSLFWYQQALGQGPEFLTYFQNEAQLDKSGLPSDRFFAERPEGSVSTLKIQRTQQEDSAVYLCASSLDFGGDQPQHFGDGTRLSIL.